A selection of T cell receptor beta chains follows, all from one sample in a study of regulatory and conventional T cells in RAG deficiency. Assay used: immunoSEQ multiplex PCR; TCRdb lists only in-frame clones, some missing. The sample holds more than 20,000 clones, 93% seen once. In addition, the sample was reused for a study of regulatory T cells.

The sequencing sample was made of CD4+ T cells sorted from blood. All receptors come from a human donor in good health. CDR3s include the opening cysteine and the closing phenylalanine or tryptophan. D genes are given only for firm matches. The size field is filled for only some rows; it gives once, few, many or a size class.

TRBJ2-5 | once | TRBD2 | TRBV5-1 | TGCGCCAGCAGCGACGGGACTAGCGGCGCCGAGACCCAGTACTTC | CASSDGTSGAETQYF
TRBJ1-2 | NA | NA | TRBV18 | TGTGCCAGCTCACCTGCAAGAAGGGGTGGCTACACCTTC | CASSPARRGGYTF
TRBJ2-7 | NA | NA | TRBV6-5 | TGTGCCAGCAGTTACAATCAGGGAGGCAACGAGCAGTACTTC | CASSYNQGGNEQYF
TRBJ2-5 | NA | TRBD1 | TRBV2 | TGTGCCAGCAGTACCGGGACAGGGGGGGAGACCCAGTACTTC | CASSTGTGGETQYF
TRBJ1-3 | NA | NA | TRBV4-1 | TGCGCCAGCAGACCCCTGAGCTCTGGAAACACCATATATTTT | CASRPLSSGNTIYF
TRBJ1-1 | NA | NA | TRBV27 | TGTGCCAGCCTCAAGTCAGGAACAAGGAACACTGAAGCTTTCTTT | CASLKSGTRNTEAFF
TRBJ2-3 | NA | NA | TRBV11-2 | TGTGCCAGCAGCAACCGGGACGGTAGCACAGATACGCAGTATTTT | CASSNRDGSTDTQYF
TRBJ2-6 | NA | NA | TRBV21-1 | TGTGCCAGCACAAAGCGAGGGTTCCTCTCTGGGGCCAACGTCCTGACTTTC | CASTKRGFLSGANVLTF
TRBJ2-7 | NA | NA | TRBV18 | TGTGCCAGCTCATCAACCACGGACAGTTCGCAGGAGCAGTACTTC | CASSSTTDSSQEQYF
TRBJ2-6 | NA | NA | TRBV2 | TGTGCCAGCAGATACGGATCCTCTGGGGCCAACGTCCTGACTTTC | CASRYGSSGANVLTF
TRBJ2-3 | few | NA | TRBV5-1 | TGCGCCAGCAGCGGGGGACTCCACGGGAGCACAGATACGCAGTATTTT | CASSGGLHGSTDTQYF
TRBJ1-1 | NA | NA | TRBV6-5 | TGTGCCAGCAGTTCTACTGGGGTGTTGGGCACTGAAGCTTTCTTT | CASSSTGVLGTEAFF
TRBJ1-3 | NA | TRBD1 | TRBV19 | TGTGCCAGGAGACAGGGAGGCTCTGGAAACACCATATATTTT | CARRQGGSGNTIYF
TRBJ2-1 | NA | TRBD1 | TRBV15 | TGTGCCACCAGCAGGGAGATTAGGACAGGGAGAATCCCGTTCTTC | CATSREIRTGRIPFF
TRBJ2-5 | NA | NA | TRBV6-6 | TGTGCCAGCAGCCAAACAGGGCCCCCTGAGACCCAGTACTTC | CASSQTGPPETQYF
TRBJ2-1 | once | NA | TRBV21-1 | TGTGCCAGCAGCAGAATCTCCCGGGACAGGGGGCCTCGATGCTACAATGAGCAGTTCTTC | CASSRISRDRGPRCYNEQFF
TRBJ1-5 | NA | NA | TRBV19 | TGTGCCAGTAGTTTACAAGAAGGCCAGCCCCAGCATTTT | CASSLQEGQPQHF
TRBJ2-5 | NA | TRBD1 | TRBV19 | TGTGCCAGTAGCATGGCCCAGGGACAGGGAGGGGAGACCCAGTACTTC | CASSMAQGQGGETQYF
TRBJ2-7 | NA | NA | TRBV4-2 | TGTGCCAGCAGCCAGACGGACTCCTACGAGCAGTACTTC | CASSQTDSYEQYF
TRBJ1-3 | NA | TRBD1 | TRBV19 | TGTGCCAGTAGTTCCGGGACAGGGGACTCTGGAAACACCATATATTTT | CASSSGTGDSGNTIYF
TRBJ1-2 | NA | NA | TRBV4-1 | TGCGCCAGCAGCCCCCTGGGGGGTAACTATGGCTACACCTTC | CASSPLGGNYGYTF
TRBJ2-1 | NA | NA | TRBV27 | TGTGCCAGCACAGGGTGGAATGAGCAGTTCTTC | CASTGWNEQFF
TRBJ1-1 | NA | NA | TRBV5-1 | TGCGCCAGCAGCTTCATAGCGGAAAACACTGAAGCTTTCTTT | CASSFIAENTEAFF
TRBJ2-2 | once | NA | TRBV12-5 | TGTGCTAGTGGTTTGGCCCCTACCCATAACACCGGGGAGCTGTTTTTT | CASGLAPTHNTGELFF
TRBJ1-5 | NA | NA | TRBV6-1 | TGTGCCAGCAGTGAAAGTTGGGAGGGGGAGCCCCAGCATTTT | CASSESWEGEPQHF
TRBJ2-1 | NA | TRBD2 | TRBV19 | TGTGCCAGTAGCCTTATAGCGGGAGGGCCCTACAATGAGCAGTTCTTC | CASSLIAGGPYNEQFF
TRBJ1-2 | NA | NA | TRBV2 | TGTGCCAGCAGTGAGGGGGCGCCGGCGGACTATGGCTACACCTTC | CASSEGAPADYGYTF
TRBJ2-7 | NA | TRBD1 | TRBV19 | TGTGCCAGTAGTACCCAGACAGGGTACTACTTCGAGCAGTACTTC | CASSTQTGYYFEQYF
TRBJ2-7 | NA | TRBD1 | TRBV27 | TGTGCCAGCAGTTTATCCGGGACAGAGCACTACGAGCAGTACTTC | CASSLSGTEHYEQYF
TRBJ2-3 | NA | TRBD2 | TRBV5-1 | TGCGCCAGCAGCTTAAGGACTAGCGGGTACACAGATACGCAGTATTTT | CASSLRTSGYTDTQYF
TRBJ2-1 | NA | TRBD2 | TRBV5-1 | TGCGCCAGCAGCATCGGACTAGCGGGAGCTAATGAGCAGTTCTTC | CASSIGLAGANEQFF
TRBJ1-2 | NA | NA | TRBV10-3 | TGTGCCTCGGGGGACGGGGTTGCTAACTATGGCTACACCTTC | CASGDGVANYGYTF
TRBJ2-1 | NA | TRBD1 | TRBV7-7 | TGTGCCAGCAGTCTGGGACAGGGAGAATGGAATGAGCAGTTCTTC | CASSLGQGEWNEQFF
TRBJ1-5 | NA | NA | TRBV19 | TGTGCCAGTAGTTCGGTGACGGTTGGCAATCAGCCCCAGCATTTT | CASSSVTVGNQPQHF
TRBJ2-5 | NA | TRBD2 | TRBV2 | TGTGCCAGCAGCTTAGCGGGAGTGGGGGTAGAGACCCAGTACTTC | CASSLAGVGVETQYF
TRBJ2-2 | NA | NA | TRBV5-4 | TGTGCCAGCAGCTTGGTAGGGAACACCGGGGAGCTGTTTTTT | CASSLVGNTGELFF
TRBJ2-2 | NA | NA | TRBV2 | TGTGCCAGCAGGCCCCTTGATTGGGAGGAGGACACCGGGGAGCTGTTTTTT | CASRPLDWEEDTGELFF
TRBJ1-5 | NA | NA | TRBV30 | TGTGCCTGGAGCGGAGGGATAGGGGGTGCTCAGCCCCAGCATTTT | CAWSGGIGGAQPQHF
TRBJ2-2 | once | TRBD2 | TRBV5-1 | TGCGCCAGCAGCAACCAAGCGGGGGGGAACACCGGGGAGCTGTTTTTT | CASSNQAGGNTGELFF
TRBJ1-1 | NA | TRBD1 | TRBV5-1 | TGCGCCAGCAGCCGACAGGGGAACCTCATGAACACTGAAGCTTTCTTT | CASSRQGNLMNTEAFF